What follows is one TCR beta chain and its context. This record comes from a study of blood T cell repertoires in COVID-19. While infection was still active, Seattle patients were enrolled and then followed longitudinally. Trimming took off 0 bases at V and 4 bases at J, with 10 bases between the two ends. There are 14 residues in the CDR3. Germline CDR1 and CDR2: SGHTS and YDEGEE. Here immunoSEQ multiplex PCR was the method, and the copy in TCRdb shows in-frame clones only, minus some. The table lists some 270,000 clones, roughly 82% of them singletons. The sequencing sample was made of peripheral blood. The origin of this receptor is a woman older than 75 with COVID-19, enrolled during active disease. The chain links TRBV5-8 to TRBJ1-2; D remains ambiguous. As DNA, the CDR3 is TGTGCCAGCAGCTTGGACAGCTGGTTCTATGGCTACACCTTC. This encodes CASSLDSWFYGYTF.